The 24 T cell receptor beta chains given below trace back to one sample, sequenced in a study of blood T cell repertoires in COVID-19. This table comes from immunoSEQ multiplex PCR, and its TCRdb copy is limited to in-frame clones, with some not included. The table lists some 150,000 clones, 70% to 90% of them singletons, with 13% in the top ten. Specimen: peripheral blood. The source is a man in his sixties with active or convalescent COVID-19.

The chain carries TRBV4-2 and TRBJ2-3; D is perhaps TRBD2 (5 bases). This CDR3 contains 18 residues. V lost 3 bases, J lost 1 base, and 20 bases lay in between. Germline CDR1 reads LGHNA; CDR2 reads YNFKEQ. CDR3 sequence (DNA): TGTGCCAGCAGCCATGCACCTCCGGGTAGCGCCCGCACAGATACGCAGTATTTT. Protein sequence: CASSHAPPGSARTDTQYF.

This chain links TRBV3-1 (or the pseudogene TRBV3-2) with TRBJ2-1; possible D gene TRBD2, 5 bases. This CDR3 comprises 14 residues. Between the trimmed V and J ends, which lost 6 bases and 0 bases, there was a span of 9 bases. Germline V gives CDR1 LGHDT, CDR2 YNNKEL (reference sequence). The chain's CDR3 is CASSLLASYNEQFF. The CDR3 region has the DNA TGTGCCAGCAGTTTGCTAGCCTCCTACAATGAGCAGTTCTTC.

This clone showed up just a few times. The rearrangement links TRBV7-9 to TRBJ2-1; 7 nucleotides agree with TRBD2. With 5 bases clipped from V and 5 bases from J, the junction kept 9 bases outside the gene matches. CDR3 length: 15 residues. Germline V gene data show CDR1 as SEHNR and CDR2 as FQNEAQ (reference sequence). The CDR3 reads CASSPALGRDNEQFF. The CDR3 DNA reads TGTGCCAGCAGCCCGGCATTAGGGAGGGACAATGAGCAGTTCTTC.

CDR3 sequence (DNA): TGTGCCAGCAGCCAAGGAAAGCTAGTTGGCTACACCTTC. This encodes CASSQGKLVGYTF. V gene TRBV3-1 (or the pseudogene TRBV3-2) combines with J gene TRBJ1-2; D not certain. V gave up 1 base and J gave up 7 bases, with 10 bases separating them. CDR1 is LGHDT and CDR2 is YNNKEL in the germline V gene (reference sequence). This CDR3 region has 13 residues.

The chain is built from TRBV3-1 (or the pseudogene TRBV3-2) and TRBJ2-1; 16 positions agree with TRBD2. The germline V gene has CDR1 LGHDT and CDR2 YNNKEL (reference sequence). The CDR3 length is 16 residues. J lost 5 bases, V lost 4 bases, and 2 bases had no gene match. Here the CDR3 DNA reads TGTGCCAGCAGCCTAGGGACTAGCGGGAGGGACAATGAGCAGTTCTTC. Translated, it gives CASSLGTSGRDNEQFF.

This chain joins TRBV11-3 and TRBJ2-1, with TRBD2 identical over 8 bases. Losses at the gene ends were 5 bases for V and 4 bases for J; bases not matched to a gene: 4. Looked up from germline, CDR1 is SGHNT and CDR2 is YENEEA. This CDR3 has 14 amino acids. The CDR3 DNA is TGTGCCAGCAGCACGAAGCGGGGGTACAATGAGCAGTTCTTC. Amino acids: CASSTKRGYNEQFF.

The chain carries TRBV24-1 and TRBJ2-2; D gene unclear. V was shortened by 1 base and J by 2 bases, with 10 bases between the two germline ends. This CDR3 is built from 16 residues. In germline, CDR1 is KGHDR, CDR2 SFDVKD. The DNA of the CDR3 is TGTGCCACCAGTGATTTTGGGCCAGGCAACACCGGGGAGCTGTTTTTT. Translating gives CATSDFGPGNTGELFF.

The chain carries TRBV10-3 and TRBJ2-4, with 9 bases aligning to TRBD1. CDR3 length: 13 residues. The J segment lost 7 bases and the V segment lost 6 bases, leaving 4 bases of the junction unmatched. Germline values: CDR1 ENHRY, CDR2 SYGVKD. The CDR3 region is CAISLGTGNIQYF. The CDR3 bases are TGTGCCATCAGCCTTGGGACAGGGAACATTCAGTACTTC.

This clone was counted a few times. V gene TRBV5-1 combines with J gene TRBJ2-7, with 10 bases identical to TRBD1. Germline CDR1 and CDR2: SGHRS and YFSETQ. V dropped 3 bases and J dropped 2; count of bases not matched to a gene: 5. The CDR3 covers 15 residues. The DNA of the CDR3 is TGCGCCAGCAGCTCCTCCGGGACAGGGGCCTACGAGCAGTACTTC. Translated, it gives CASSSSGTGAYEQYF.

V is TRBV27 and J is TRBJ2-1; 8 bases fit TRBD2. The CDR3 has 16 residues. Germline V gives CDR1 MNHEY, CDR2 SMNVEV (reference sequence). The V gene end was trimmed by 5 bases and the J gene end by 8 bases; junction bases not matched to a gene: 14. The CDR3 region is CASSKPGLGGVHEQFF. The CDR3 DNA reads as TGTGCCAGCAGTAAACCGGGACTAGGAGGGGTTCATGAGCAGTTCTTC.

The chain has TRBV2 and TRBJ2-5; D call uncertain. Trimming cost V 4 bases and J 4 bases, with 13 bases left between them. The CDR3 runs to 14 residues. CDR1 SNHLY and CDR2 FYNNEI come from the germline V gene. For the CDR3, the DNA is TGTGCCAGCAGTGTGACAAGATCTGGAGAGACCCAGTACTTC. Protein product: CASSVTRSGETQYF.

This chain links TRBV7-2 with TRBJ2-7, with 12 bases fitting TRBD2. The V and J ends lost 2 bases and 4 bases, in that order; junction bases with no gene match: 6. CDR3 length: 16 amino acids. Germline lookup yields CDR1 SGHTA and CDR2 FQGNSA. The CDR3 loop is CASSLSPGTSGYEQYF. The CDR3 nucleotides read TGTGCCAGCAGCTTAAGCCCCGGGACTAGCGGGTACGAGCAGTACTTC.

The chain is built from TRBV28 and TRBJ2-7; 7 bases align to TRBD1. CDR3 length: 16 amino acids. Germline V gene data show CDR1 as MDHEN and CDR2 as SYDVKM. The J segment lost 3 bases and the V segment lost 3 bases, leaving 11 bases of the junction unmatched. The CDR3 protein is CASSLMTGSPNYEQYF. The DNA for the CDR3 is TGTGCCAGCAGTTTGATGACAGGGTCCCCCAACTACGAGCAGTACTTC. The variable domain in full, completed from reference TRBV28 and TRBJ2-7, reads DVKVTQSSRYLVKRTGEKVFLECVQDMDHENMFWYRQDPGLGLRLIYFSYDVKMKEKGDIPEGYSVSREKKERFSLILESASTNQTSMYLCASSLMTGSPNYEQYFGPGTRLTVT.

As DNA, the CDR3 is TGTGCCTGGGGAGCCGGGACTGTCACCTACAATGAGCAGTTCTTC. Protein sequence: CAWGAGTVTYNEQFF. The chain recombines TRBV30 with TRBJ2-1; maybe TRBD2 (6 bases). This CDR3 spans 15 amino acids. CDR1 and CDR2 from the germline V gene are GTSNPN and SVGIG (reference sequence). The V and J ends lost 5 bases and 2 bases respectively, with 16 bases between them. Full variable domain (rest looked up from reference TRBV30 and TRBJ2-1): SQTIHQWPATLVQPVGSPLSLECTVEGTSNPNLYWYRQAAGRGLQLLFYSVGIGQISSEVPQNLSASRPQDRQFILSSKKLLLSDSGFYLCAWGAGTVTYNEQFFGPGTRLTVL.

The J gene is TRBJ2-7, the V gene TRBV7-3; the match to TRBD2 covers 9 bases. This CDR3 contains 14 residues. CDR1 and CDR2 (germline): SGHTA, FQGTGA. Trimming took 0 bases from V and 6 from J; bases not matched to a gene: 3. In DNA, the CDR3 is TGTGCCAGCAGCTTAACTAGCGGGAGCTCCGAGCAGTACTTC. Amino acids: CASSLTSGSSEQYF.

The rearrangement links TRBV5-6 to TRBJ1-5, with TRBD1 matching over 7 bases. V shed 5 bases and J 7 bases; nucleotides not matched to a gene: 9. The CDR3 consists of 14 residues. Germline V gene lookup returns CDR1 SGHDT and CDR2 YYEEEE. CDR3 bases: TGTGCCAGCAGTCGCCGACAGGGCGGGCAGCCCCAGCATTTT. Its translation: CASSRRQGGQPQHF. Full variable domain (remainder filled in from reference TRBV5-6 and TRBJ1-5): DAGVTQSPTHLIKTRGQQVTLRCSPKSGHDTVSWYQQALGQGPQFIFQYYEEEERQRGNFPDRFSGHQFPNYSSELNVNALLLGDSALYLCASSRRQGGQPQHFGDGTRLSIL.

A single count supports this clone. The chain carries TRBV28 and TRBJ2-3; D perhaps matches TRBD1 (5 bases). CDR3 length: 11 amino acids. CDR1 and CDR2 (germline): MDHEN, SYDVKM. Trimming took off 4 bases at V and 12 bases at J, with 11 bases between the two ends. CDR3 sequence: CASSSDGAQYF. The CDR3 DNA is TGTGCCAGCAGTTCCGATGGGGCCCAGTATTTT.

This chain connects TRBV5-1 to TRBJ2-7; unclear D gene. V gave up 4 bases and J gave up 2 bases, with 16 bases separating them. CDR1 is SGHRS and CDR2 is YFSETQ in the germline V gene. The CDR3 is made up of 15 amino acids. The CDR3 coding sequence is TGCGCCAGCAGCCCAACTGGGCTGGCTACCTACGAGCAGTACTTC. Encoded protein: CASSPTGLATYEQYF.

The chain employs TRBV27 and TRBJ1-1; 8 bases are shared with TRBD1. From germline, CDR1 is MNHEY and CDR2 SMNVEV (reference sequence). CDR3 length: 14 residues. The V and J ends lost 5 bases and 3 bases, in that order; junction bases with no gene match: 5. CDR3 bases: TGTGCCAGCAGTCCCCGACAGGGGTACACTGAAGCTTTCTTT. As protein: CASSPRQGYTEAFF.

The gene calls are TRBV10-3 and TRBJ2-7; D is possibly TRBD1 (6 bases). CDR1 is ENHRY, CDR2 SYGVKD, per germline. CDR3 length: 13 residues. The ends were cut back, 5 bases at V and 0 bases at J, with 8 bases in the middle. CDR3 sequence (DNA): TGTGCCATCAGTAGACAGGACTCCTACGAGCAGTACTTC. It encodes CAISRQDSYEQYF.

The CDR3 sequence is CATSSRLTGTANDEQYF. The CDR3 DNA sequence: TGTGCCACCTCATCCCGTCTGACAGGGACGGCGAACGACGAGCAGTACTTC. V gene TRBV13 combines with J gene TRBJ2-7; 7 positions agree with TRBD1. The J segment lost 5 bases and the V segment lost 10 bases, leaving 23 bases of the junction unmatched. The CDR3 contains 17 residues. CDR1 PRHDT and CDR2 FYEKMQ come from the germline V gene (reference sequence).

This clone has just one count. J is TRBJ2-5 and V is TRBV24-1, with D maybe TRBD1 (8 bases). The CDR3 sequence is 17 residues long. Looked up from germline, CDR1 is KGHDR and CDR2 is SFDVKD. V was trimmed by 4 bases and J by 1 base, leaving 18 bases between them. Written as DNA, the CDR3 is TGTGCCACCAGTGAACCGAGACAGGGGAGGGCCCAAGAGACCCAGTACTTC. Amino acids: CATSEPRQGRAQETQYF.

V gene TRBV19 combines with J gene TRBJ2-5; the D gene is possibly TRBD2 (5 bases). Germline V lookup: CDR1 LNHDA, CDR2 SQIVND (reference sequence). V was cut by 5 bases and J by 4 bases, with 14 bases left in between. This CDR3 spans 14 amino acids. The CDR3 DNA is TGTGCCAGTAGTCCACAAATTGCGGGAGAGACCCAGTACTTC. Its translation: CASSPQIAGETQYF.

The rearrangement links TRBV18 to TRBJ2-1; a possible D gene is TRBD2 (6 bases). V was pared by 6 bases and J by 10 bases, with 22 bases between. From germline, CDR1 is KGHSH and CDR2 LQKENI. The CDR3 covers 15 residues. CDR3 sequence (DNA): TGTGCCAGCTCTTCCCAGCTGGGAGCCGCGGGAGAGCAGTTCTTC. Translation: CASSSQLGAAGEQFF.